What follows are 6 T cell receptor beta chains derived from one specimen sequenced in a study of cytomegalovirus exposure and HLA in healthy donors. The PCR ran on 60 Vbeta and 13 Jbeta primers. Profiling relied on immunoSEQ multiplex PCR, and the TCRdb table lists in-frame clones only, not all of them. Counted here are some 130,000 clones, 64% occurring once; the ten biggest clones make up 2.4%. Sequences were obtained from PBMCs. The receptors were sampled from a woman aged 40-49 years in good health and CMV-seronegative.

The rearrangement uses TRBV13 and TRBJ1-6, with unresolved D. Per germline, CDR1 PRHDT and CDR2 FYEKMQ (reference sequence). Trimming removed 5 bases at V and 1 base at J, with 15 bases between. The CDR3 extends over 17 amino acids. The CDR3 DNA reads TGTGCCAGCAGCGCCCGAAGCGGGGTTTCCTATAATTCACCCCTCCACTTT. Its protein product is CASSARSGVSYNSPLHF. Drawing the rest from reference TRBV13 and TRBJ1-6, the complete variable domain is AAGVIQSPRHLIKEKRETATLKCYPIPRHDTVYWYQQGPGQDPQFLISFYEKMQSDKGSIPDRFSAQQFSDYHSELNMSSLELGDSALYFCASSARSGVSYNSPLHFGNGTRLTVT.

The J gene is TRBJ2-5, the V gene TRBV29-1; D remains unclear. The DNA end is more similar to TRBJ2-7, so the J call may be wrong. This CDR3 contains 12 residues. CDR1 is SQVTM, CDR2 ANQGSEA, per germline. The CDR3, as DNA: TGCAGCGTTGCCCCCGGGTCCTACGAGCAGTACTTC. Translation: CSVAPGSYEQYF.

This clone was recorded only once. The gene calls are TRBV7-9 and TRBJ2-5; D is possibly TRBD1 (5 bases). The closer fit of TRBJ2-7 to the DNA end suggests the J call may be wrong. This CDR3 contains 14 residues. Germline lookup yields CDR1 SEHNR and CDR2 FQNEAQ (reference sequence). The CDR3 nucleotides read TGTGCCAGCAGGCCTCAGGGTAGCTCCTACGAGCAGTACTTC. This encodes CASRPQGSSYEQYF.

This rearrangement joins TRBV6-5 to TRBJ1-5; D not resolved. Germline loops: CDR1 MNHEY, CDR2 SVGAGI. V lost 4 bases, J lost 5 bases, and 9 bases lay in between. The CDR3 is made up of 13 amino acids. The CDR3, as DNA: TGTGCCAGCAGTTTTCGGGTTCATCAGCCCCAGCATTTT. Translating gives CASSFRVHQPQHF.

This clone was picked up a small number of times. The chain employs TRBV5-6 and TRBJ2-2; tentatively, D is TRBD1 (6 bases). CDR1 and CDR2 (germline): SGHDT, YYEEEE. The CDR3 totals 17 residues. V was shortened by 4 bases and J by 4 bases, with 20 bases between the two germline ends. The CDR3 DNA reads TGTGCCAGCAGCAAGCTACAGGGATTCAGAATCACCGGGGAGCTGTTTTTT. It translates to CASSKLQGFRITGELFF.

This clone was seen a handful of times. The V and J genes are TRBV27 and TRBJ1-2, with 11 bases identical to TRBD1. Germline CDR1 is MNHEY and CDR2 is SMNVEV (reference sequence). The CDR3 contains 14 residues. The ends lost 6 bases at V and 6 bases at J; junction bases unmatched: 6. CDR3 amino acids: CASSRTGGGNGYTF. The CDR3 DNA is TGTGCCAGCAGCCGGACAGGGGGCGGCAATGGCTACACCTTC.